The sequence of this T cell receptor beta chain was determined in a study of regulatory T cells in long-lasting Graves disease. This clonotype was counted between two and nine times. A much more abundant neighbour one base away suggests this may be a read error. This CDR3 has 12 residues. Germline CDR1 reads MNHNS; CDR2 reads SASEGT. Trimming took off 4 bases at V and 3 bases at J, with 6 bases between the two ends. Building the TCR beta libraries relied on iRepertoire HTBI primers, and CDR3 regions underwent Arm-PCR. A single record per CDR3 protein comes from TCRdb applying MiXCR to the multiplex PCR reads. The sample records 650,000 to 850,000 distinct CDR3 sequences, approximately 29% being singletons. Sample time point: persistent/refractory GD, antithyroid drugs over 5 years with positive TRAb. RNA from PBMCs was the source of the TCR library.

This clonotype was obtained from a female donor with Graves disease. The starting material was peripheral blood mononuclear cells (PBMCs), obtained when the disease was refractory, from a patient treated with antithyroid drugs. This chain uses TRBV6-1 with TRBJ1-2; D might be TRBD1 (5 bases). The CDR3 is CASSARDYGYTF. The CDR3 DNA follows: TGTGCCAGCAGTGCCAGGGACTATGGCTACACCTTC.